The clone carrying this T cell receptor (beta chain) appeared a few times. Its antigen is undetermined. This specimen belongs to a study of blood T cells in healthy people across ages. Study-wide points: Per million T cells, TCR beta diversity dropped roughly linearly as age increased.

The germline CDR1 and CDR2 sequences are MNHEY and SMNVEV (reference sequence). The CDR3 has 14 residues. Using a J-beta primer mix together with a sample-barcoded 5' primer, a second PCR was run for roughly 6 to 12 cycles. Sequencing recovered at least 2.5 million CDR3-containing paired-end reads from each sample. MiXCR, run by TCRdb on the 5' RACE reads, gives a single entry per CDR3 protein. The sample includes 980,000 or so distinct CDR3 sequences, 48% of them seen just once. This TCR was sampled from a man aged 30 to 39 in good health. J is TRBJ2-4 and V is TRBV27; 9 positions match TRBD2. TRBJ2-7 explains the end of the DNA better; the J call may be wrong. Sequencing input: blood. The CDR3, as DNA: TGTGCCAGCAGTTCGCGACTAGCGGTGGGCGAGCAGTACTTC. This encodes CASSSRLAVGEQYF.